The present T cell receptor (beta chain) was sequenced within a study of CD8+CD57+ T cells in acquired aplastic anemia. For the study at large: The DNA of sorted CD4+ and CD8+ cells averaged around 3.2 ug. Healthy-donor CD4+ cells averaged around 10 million reads. General study results and limits: The study identified roughly 31 CD8+ CDR3 sequences shared by patients and controls.

The template for TCR beta VDJ and CDR3 sequence profiling was genomic DNA. TCRdb passed the reads through MiXCR, listing each CDR3 protein once. This table holds approximately 380,000 distinct CDR3 sequences, just under 70% found once. Germline-derived CDR1 and CDR2 are SGHTA and FQGNSA. The CDR3 has 15 amino acids. The V and J ends lost 1 base and 5 bases, in that order; junction bases with no gene match: 4. There are many counts of this clonotype. Antigen specificity is unknown. The receptor comes from a human donor in good health, serving as a control. The sequenced sample consisted of sorted CD4+, CD8+, or CD8+CD57+ T cells (not recorded which) from PBMCs. V and J are TRBV7-2 and TRBJ2-3; 9 bases are shared with TRBD2. CDR3 amino acids: CASSLVVTSGDTQYF. CDR3 nucleotide sequence: TGTGCCAGCAGCTTAGTAGTGACTAGCGGAGATACGCAGTATTTT.